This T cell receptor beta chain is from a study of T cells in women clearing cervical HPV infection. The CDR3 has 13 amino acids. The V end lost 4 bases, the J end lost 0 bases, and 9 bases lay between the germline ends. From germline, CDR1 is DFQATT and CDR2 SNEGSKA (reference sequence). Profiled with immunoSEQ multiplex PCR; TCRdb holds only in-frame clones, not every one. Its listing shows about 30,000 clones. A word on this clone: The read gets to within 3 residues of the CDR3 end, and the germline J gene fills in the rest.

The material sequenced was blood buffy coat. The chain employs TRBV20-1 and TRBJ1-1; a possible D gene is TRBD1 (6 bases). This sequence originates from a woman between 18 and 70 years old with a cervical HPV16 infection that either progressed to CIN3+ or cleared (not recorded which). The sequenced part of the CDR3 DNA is TGCAGTGCTAATGAGGGGGTGAACACTGAA. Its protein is CSANEGVNTE. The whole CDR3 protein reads CSANEGVNTEAFF.